This TCR beta chain is drawn from a study of blood T cell repertoires in COVID-19. CDR1 is SGHTA, CDR2 FQGNSA, per germline. The CDR3 contains 18 residues. Trimming cost V 1 base and J 4 bases; bases outside gene matches: 11. Clones were read by immunoSEQ multiplex PCR, and TCRdb kept only the in-frame ones, dropping some. The sample carries around 180,000 clones, roughly 86% recorded once. This receptor was taken from a woman younger than 45 with active or convalescent COVID-19. V and J are TRBV7-2 and TRBJ2-5, with 11 positions matching TRBD2. The sample was peripheral blood. CDR3 in DNA: TGTGCCAGCAGCTTAGACCCTCTTAGCGGGAGGGCCAGAGAGACCCAGTACTTC. As protein: CASSLDPLSGRARETQYF.